Listed here is a single T cell receptor (beta chain). Its antigen is unknown. Data came from immunoSEQ multiplex PCR; TCRdb stores just in-frame clones and leaves some out. The data hold 2,500,000 or so clones, with just over 90% observed a single time. The data originate from a study of shared clonotypes between healthy human individuals. The germline V and J ends were trimmed by 1 base and 0 bases, with 7 bases remaining between them. Germline assignment: CDR1 SGHDT and CDR2 YYEEEE. The CDR3 is made up of 15 amino acids. Overall study findings and caveats: Memory subsets generally showed lower estimated richness than naive subsets. Between a handful of donors, naive CD4 clonotypes were shared at a level of roughly 5.5%.

This chain uses TRBV5-6 with TRBJ2-2; D not resolved. This clonotype was obtained from a man between 18 and 35 years old in good health. Sequenced input: naive CD4+ T cells sorted from blood. Subset defined: CD45RA+ positively selected. The CDR3 is CASSLRKANTGELFF. The CDR3 DNA is TGTGCCAGCAGCTTGCGGAAGGCGAACACCGGGGAGCTGTTTTTT.